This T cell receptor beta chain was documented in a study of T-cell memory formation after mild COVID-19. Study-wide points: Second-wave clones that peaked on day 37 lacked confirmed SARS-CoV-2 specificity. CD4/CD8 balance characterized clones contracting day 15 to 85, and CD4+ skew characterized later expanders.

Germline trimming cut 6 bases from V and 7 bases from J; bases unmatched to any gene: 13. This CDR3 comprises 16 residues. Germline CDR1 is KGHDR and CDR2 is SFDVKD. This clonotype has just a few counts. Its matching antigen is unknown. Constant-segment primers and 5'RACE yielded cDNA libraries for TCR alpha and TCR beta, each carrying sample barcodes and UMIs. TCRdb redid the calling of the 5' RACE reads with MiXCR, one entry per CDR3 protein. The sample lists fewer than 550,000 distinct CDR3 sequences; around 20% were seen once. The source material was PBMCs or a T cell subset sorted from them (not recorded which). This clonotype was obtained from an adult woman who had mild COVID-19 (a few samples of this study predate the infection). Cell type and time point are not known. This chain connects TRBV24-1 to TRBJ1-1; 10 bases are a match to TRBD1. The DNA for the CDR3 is TGTGCCACCAGTCCCTCCGACAGGGGGCAATTCGGTGAAGCTTTCTTT. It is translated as CATSPSDRGQFGEAFF.